The present entry profiles one T cell receptor beta chain with its context. V was clipped by 4 bases and J by 9 bases, with 23 bases between them. CDR1 is SGHRS and CDR2 is YFSETQ in the germline V gene. The CDR3 is 16 residues long. This specimen comes from a study of response to subunit inactivated influenza vaccine. TCRdb called the RT-PCR reads again in MiXCR, with one record for every CDR3 protein. The sample carries a few hundred thousand distinct CDR3 sequences, about a fifth recorded once. This clonotype originated in a man aged 50 to 69 who received an inactivated influenza vaccine. This specimen consisted of PBMCs from blood, obtained approximately 20 months after vaccination. J is TRBJ2-1 and V is TRBV5-1, with D maybe TRBD2 (5 bases). CDR3 DNA: TGCGCCAGCAGCCCTGGGAGTAACAGTCGATCTGGTGAGCAGTTCTTC. Translating it yields CASSPGSNSRSGEQFF. Supplemented by reference TRBV5-1 and TRBJ2-1, the full variable domain reads KAGVTQTPRYLIKTRGQQVTLSCSPISGHRSVSWYQQTPGQGLQFLFEYFSETQRNKGNFPGRFSGRQFSNSRSEMNVSTLELGDSALYLCASSPGSNSRSGEQFFGPGTRLTVL.